In this sample, the clone carrying this T cell receptor (beta chain) turned up many times. Its antigen is currently unknown. A much larger clone lies one base from this, so it may be a read error. This sample stems from a study of prognosis after radiotherapy for stage I lung cancer. For the study at large: Over twelve of the patients were found to have newly diagnosed primary stage I lung tumors, and four or five were living with oligometastatic NSCLC after surgical resection of the primary tumor. Study-wide points: Unique TCR clone counts dropped after stereotactic body radiation therapy, from a median of around 10,000 to 6,900.

The genomic DNA TCR beta CDR3 region underwent two rounds of multiplex PCR. First-round PCR employed TRBV- and TRBJ-specific primers for each gene. MiXCR, run by TCRdb on the multiplex PCR reads, gives a single entry per CDR3 protein. Of about 26,000 distinct CDR3 sequences listed, about 41% are singletons. The CDR3 extends over 12 amino acids. Per germline, CDR1 MNHEY and CDR2 SMNVEV (reference sequence). Blood was drawn (approximately 6 milliliters of peripheral blood) at each of two time points. Specimen: PBMCs, collected before or after stereotactic body radiation therapy (not recorded which). This sequence was found in a donor at least 50 years old with non-small cell lung cancer. The chain uses TRBV27 and TRBJ2-7; possibly TRBD1 for D (6 bases). CDR3 sequence: CASWDTPYEQHF. CDR3 DNA sequence: TGTGCCAGCTGGGACACTCCATACGAGCAGCACTTC.